Listed here is a single T cell receptor beta chain. The antigen is unknown. A second roughly 7 to 12 cycle PCR used barcoded and J-beta primers. A single record per CDR3 protein comes from TCRdb applying MiXCR to the 5' RACE reads. The repertoire holds 1.8 million or so distinct CDR3 sequences, approximately 40% seen once, with roughly 24% in the top ten. These data originate in a study of blood T cells in healthy people across ages. Study-wide findings and caveats: When set beside aged donors, long-lived donors presented more naive CD4+ cells and higher diversity. Unsorted PBMCs blocked a conclusive comparison of naive and antigen-experienced cells.

V trimming: 0 bases; J trimming: 4 bases; junction bases outside the gene matches: 4. CDR1 LGHNA and CDR2 YNFKEQ come from the germline V gene. The CDR3 runs to 15 residues. Every participating donor contributed approximately 10 milliliters of peripheral blood through a draw. Each sample provided at least 6 micrograms of extracted total RNA. The V call is TRBV4-2, the J call TRBJ1-2; 8 positions match TRBD1. This TCR came from a human donor in good health. The sequenced sample was blood. The CDR3 spells CASSQDRGQGYGYTF. The CDR3, as DNA: TGTGCCAGCAGCCAAGATCGAGGACAGGGCTATGGCTACACCTTC.